This T cell receptor beta chain was sequenced in a study of CD8+ T cells in alopecia areata. Overall study: Oral tofacitinib (5 to 10 mg twice daily) was administered to treated patients.

The study, taken as a whole, reports: Tofacitinib significantly decreased scalp clonality and expanded CD8+ clones among top 100. Normal skin contains resident alphabeta T cells, and these are also sequenced in scalp samples.

Trimming removed 4 bases at V and 2 bases at J, with 15 bases between. Germline V gene data show CDR1 as SQVTM and CDR2 as ANQGSEA. The CDR3 length is 14 residues. In regard to this clone: Its antigen is as yet unknown.

Treatment described: oral pan-JAK inhibitor, 5-10 mg twice daily. Reverse transcription of extracted RNA yielded cDNA, which provided the sequencing template. Generated by immunoSEQ multiplex PCR, the TCRdb table keeps only in-frame clones and is missing some. The sample records 100,000 to 150,000 clones, roughly 57% being singletons. The chain combines TRBV29-1 with TRBJ2-7; D not resolved. This specimen was CD4+ T cells sorted from blood, taken at week 4, from a patient treated with tofacitinib. The sequence derives from a human donor with alopecia areata. Here the CDR3 DNA reads TGCAGCGTTGTATATCCCGCAGGTACCTACGAGCAGTACTTC. Its translation: CSVVYPAGTYEQYF.